The 26 T cell receptor beta chains below come from one sample, sequenced in a study of blood T cell repertoires in COVID-19. Clones were sequenced by immunoSEQ multiplex PCR, and TCRdb holds only the in-frame ones, with some missing. The sample carries 150,000 to 200,000 clones, roughly nine tenths recorded once. The sample consisted of peripheral blood. The receptor set was obtained from a woman in her seventies with acute or convalescent COVID-19.

This chain connects TRBV6-1 to TRBJ2-7, with D perhaps matching TRBD2 (5 bases). With 0 bases removed from V and 1 base from J, the gap between germline ends came to 13 bases. This CDR3 region has 16 residues. CDR1 MNHNS and CDR2 SASEGT come from the germline V gene. This CDR3 reads CASSEAPRTGSYEQYF. The DNA for the CDR3 is TGTGCCAGCAGTGAAGCGCCCCGGACTGGATCCTACGAGCAGTACTTC.

This clone came up once. The rearrangement joins TRBV14 to TRBJ2-7; 10 nucleotides match TRBD1. V was pared by 4 bases and J by 3 bases, with 6 bases of the junction left unmatched. The CDR3 has 15 residues. Germline V lookup: CDR1 SGHDN, CDR2 FVKESK. The chain's CDR3 is CASSLGQGGDYEQYF. CDR3 coding DNA: TGTGCCAGCAGCCTCGGACAGGGGGGAGACTACGAGCAGTACTTC.

The gene calls are TRBV24-1 and TRBJ2-2; 7 bases match TRBD1. J gave up 1 base and V 5 bases, and 3 bases lay outside the gene matches. CDR1 KGHDR and CDR2 SFDVKD come from the germline V gene. CDR3 length equals 15 residues. CDR3 DNA: TGTGCCACCAGTGCGGGACAGATGAACACCGGGGAGCTGTTTTTT. Protein: CATSAGQMNTGELFF.

The V and J genes are TRBV24-1 and TRBJ2-1, with TRBD2 identical over 10 bases. In germline, CDR1 is KGHDR, CDR2 SFDVKD. The CDR3 is made up of 16 amino acids. The J segment lost 2 bases and the V segment lost 5 bases, leaving 5 bases of the junction unmatched. The CDR3 nucleotides read TGTGCCACCAGTGGAAGGACTAGCGGTCCCTACAATGAGCAGTTCTTC. It specifies CATSGRTSGPYNEQFF.

The chain carries TRBV2 and TRBJ2-2; no clear D. This CDR3 is 14 amino acids long. V was trimmed by 4 bases and J by 6 bases, leaving 12 bases between them. Germline CDR1 is SNHLY and CDR2 is FYNNEI. The CDR3 loop reads CASSGTAASGELFF. For the CDR3, the DNA is TGTGCCAGCAGTGGCACTGCGGCGTCCGGGGAGCTGTTTTTT. Based on the CDR3 plus reference TRBV2 and TRBJ2-2, the full variable domain is EPEVTQTPSHQVTQMGQEVILRCVPISNHLYFYWYRQILGQKVEFLVSFYNNEISEKSEIFDDQFSVERPDGSNFTLKIRSTKLEDSAMYFCASSGTAASGELFFGEGSRLTVL.

This clone was seen at least ten times. The gene calls are TRBV6-5 and TRBJ1-1, with D perhaps matching TRBD1 (6 bases). Trimming shortened V by 5 bases and J by 6 bases, and 10 bases separated the two germline ends. This CDR3 has 12 residues. Germline CDR1 reads MNHEY; CDR2 reads SVGAGI. The CDR3 DNA sequence: TGTGCCAGCAGTACAGGGTCTGCTGAAGCTTTCTTT. As protein: CASSTGSAEAFF.

The V call is TRBV5-1, the J call TRBJ2-2; 7 bases are shared with TRBD2. Germline trimming cut 0 bases from V and 6 bases from J; bases unmatched to any gene: 14. CDR1 SGHRS and CDR2 YFSETQ come from the germline V gene. The CDR3 totals 18 residues. The CDR3: CASSLVPAGPGSSGELFF. CDR3 coding DNA: TGCGCCAGCAGCTTGGTCCCAGCGGGGCCCGGGTCCTCCGGGGAGCTGTTTTTT.

This chain joins TRBV7-2 and TRBJ1-2; D might be TRBD1 (6 bases). In germline, CDR1 is SGHTA, CDR2 FQGNSA. The CDR3 contains 14 residues. Trimming removed 1 base at V and 4 bases at J, with 10 bases between. Here the CDR3 reads CASSLVGTTYGYTF. Here the CDR3 DNA reads TGTGCCAGCAGCTTAGTCGGGACAACCTATGGCTACACCTTC.

This clone was seen only once. The chain uses TRBV28 and TRBJ2-3; 9 nucleotides align to TRBD1. This CDR3 contains 17 residues. With V trimmed by 4 bases and J by 0 bases, 8 bases remained unmatched. Germline V gives CDR1 MDHEN, CDR2 SYDVKM. The CDR3: CASSWGQGLVSTDTQYF. In DNA, the CDR3 is TGTGCCAGCAGTTGGGGACAGGGTCTGGTAAGCACAGATACGCAGTATTTT.

The chain couples TRBV30 to TRBJ1-1, with TRBD1 matching 7 bases. Germline V gives CDR1 GTSNPN, CDR2 SVGIG (reference sequence). V shed 0 bases, J shed 7 bases, and the junction held 14 bases outside the gene matches. The CDR3 has 16 residues. CDR3 in amino acids: CAWSVSFNRGAGEAFF. CDR3 in DNA: TGTGCCTGGAGTGTAAGTTTCAACAGGGGCGCGGGTGAAGCTTTCTTT.

The chain carries TRBV4-3 and TRBJ2-1, with TRBD1 identical over 7 bases. The trim removed 2 bases at V and 8 bases at J, leaving 12 bases unmatched. CDR3 length: 16 residues. The germline CDR1 and CDR2 sequences are LGHNA and YSLEER. CDR3 in amino acids: CASSQPRQGKDDEQFF. CDR3 nucleotide sequence: TGCGCCAGCAGCCAACCACGACAGGGAAAAGACGATGAGCAGTTCTTC.

This clone was counted between two and nine times. Additional DNA sequences in this sample encode the identical CDR3. The chain couples TRBV6-6 to TRBJ1-5, with D perhaps TRBD1 (5 bases). Germline-derived CDR1 and CDR2 are MNHNY and SVGAGI (reference sequence). This CDR3 has 15 residues. Trimming shortened V by 2 bases and J by 6 bases, and 14 bases separated the two germline ends. For the CDR3, the DNA is TGTGCCAGCAGTTACGGTCAGGGCTTTGGTCAGCCCCAGCATTTT. The encoded protein is CASSYGQGFGQPQHF.

This clone was observed a handful of times. The gene calls are TRBV3-1 (or the pseudogene TRBV3-2) and TRBJ1-6, with D possibly matching TRBD1 (5 bases). Trimming shortened V by 2 bases and J by 14 bases, and 10 bases separated the two germline ends. This CDR3 contains 12 residues. The germline V gene encodes CDR1 LGHDT and CDR2 YNNKEL (reference sequence). For the CDR3, the DNA is TGTGCCAGCAGCCAACAGGGTTCCTCCCTCCACTTT. Residues: CASSQQGSSLHF.

V is TRBV6-2 or TRBV6-3 and J is TRBJ2-7, with 12 bases identical to TRBD2. CDR3 length: 17 amino acids. Germline V gives CDR1 MNHEY, CDR2 SVGEGT. V gave up 2 bases and J gave up 4 bases; unmatched junction bases: 9. Here the CDR3 DNA reads TGTGCCAGCAGTTACCGCGGGACTAGCGGGCTGGAGTACGAGCAGTACTTC. Its protein is CASSYRGTSGLEYEQYF.

V usage is TRBV6-6 and J usage is TRBJ1-4, with D possibly TRBD1 on 6 matching bases. Germline loops: CDR1 MNHNY, CDR2 SVGAGI (reference sequence). Trimming pared 10 bases from V and 4 bases from J, leaving 13 bases between. The CDR3 totals 13 residues. In DNA form, the CDR3 reads TGTGCCACCCTAGACAGGATTAATGAAAAACTGTTTTTT. Encoded protein: CATLDRINEKLFF.

The chain links TRBV4-2 to TRBJ1-2; tentative D call: TRBD1 (5 bases). This CDR3 comprises 15 residues. V lost 0 bases and J lost 1, with 9 bases in between. From germline, CDR1 is LGHNA and CDR2 YNFKEQ. The CDR3 is CASSQDRDYNYGYTF. In DNA, the CDR3 is TGTGCCAGCAGCCAAGACAGGGACTATAACTATGGCTACACCTTC.

The chain is built from TRBV18 and TRBJ1-1; unclear D gene. Germline V gives CDR1 KGHSH, CDR2 LQKENI. CDR3 size: 13 residues. Between the trimmed V and J ends, which lost 7 bases and 0 bases, there was a span of 9 bases. CDR3 sequence (DNA): TGTGCCAGCTTTGGCAACATGAACACTGAAGCTTTCTTT. Residues: CASFGNMNTEAFF.

The chain combines TRBV10-3 with TRBJ2-1; 10 nucleotides agree with TRBD2. Per the germline V gene, CDR1 is ENHRY and CDR2 is SYGVKD. The trim removed 4 bases at V and 6 bases at J, leaving 6 bases unmatched. The CDR3 is 15 residues long. DNA for the CDR3: TGTGCCATCAGTGTACTAGCGGGGCCGGGCAATGAGCAGTTCTTC. This translates into CAISVLAGPGNEQFF.

The chain has TRBV5-8 and TRBJ1-1; D gene ambiguous. V lost 0 bases and J 0 bases, leaving 6 bases between the germline ends. There are 14 residues in the CDR3. Germline CDR1 is SGHTS and CDR2 is YDEGEE. This CDR3 is CASSLDSMNTEAFF. The CDR3 DNA reads TGTGCCAGCAGCTTGGACAGCATGAACACTGAAGCTTTCTTT.

The chain employs TRBV5-1 and TRBJ2-7; 7 bases are shared with TRBD2. CDR1 is SGHRS and CDR2 is YFSETQ in the germline V gene. The CDR3 sequence is 15 residues long. With V trimmed by 0 bases and J by 0 bases, 3 bases remained unmatched. The CDR3 spells CASSLEGRASYEQYF. Here the CDR3 DNA reads TGCGCCAGCAGCTTGGAGGGGAGGGCCTCCTACGAGCAGTACTTC.

The chain carries TRBV6-2 or TRBV6-3 and TRBJ2-1; 8 nucleotides line up with TRBD2. V lost 5 bases and J lost 8; bases outside the gene matches: 11. CDR3 length: 15 amino acids. Germline assignment: CDR1 MNHEY and CDR2 SVGEGT. The CDR3 sequence: CASSRGTGGLDEQFF. CDR3 sequence (DNA): TGTGCCAGCAGTAGGGGGACGGGAGGGTTGGATGAGCAGTTCTTC.

The chain carries TRBV9 and TRBJ1-6; D possibly corresponds to TRBD1 (6 bases). The V and J ends lost 3 bases and 10 bases respectively, with 11 bases between them. Germline CDR1 and CDR2: SGDLS and YYNGEE. The CDR3 has 13 amino acids. The CDR3 DNA reads TGTGCCAGCAGCGAGACAGGCGGATCACCCCTCCACTTT. Amino acid sequence: CASSETGGSPLHF.

This clone was seen a single time. The rearrangement joins TRBV6-6 to TRBJ2-5; D is perhaps TRBD1 (5 bases). Germline values: CDR1 MNHNY, CDR2 SVGAGI (reference sequence). CDR3 length: 11 residues. V lost 6 bases and J lost 5, with 7 bases in between. DNA for the CDR3: TGTGCCAGCAGGGGGCTCGAGACCCAGTACTTC. Translating gives CASRGLETQYF.

The chain uses TRBV7-9 and TRBJ2-3; TRBD2 matches at 8 bases. CDR3 length equals 15 residues. The germline V gene encodes CDR1 SEHNR and CDR2 FQNEAQ (reference sequence). The junction had 10 bases not matched to a gene; V was cut back by 7 bases and J by 4 bases. The CDR3 coding sequence is TGTGCCAGCACCGCAGCGGGAGCGTTTGCAGATACGCAGTATTTT. It is translated as CASTAAGAFADTQYF.

The chain links TRBV9 to TRBJ1-2; 10 nucleotides line up with TRBD1. This CDR3 is 20 amino acids long. The V segment lost 0 bases and the J segment 4 bases; nucleotides outside the gene matches: 18. From germline, CDR1 is SGDLS and CDR2 YYNGEE. CDR3 amino acids: CASSVGPSFLRGQGTYGYTF. In DNA form, the CDR3 reads TGTGCCAGCAGCGTAGGCCCTTCTTTTTTAAGGGGACAGGGGACCTATGGCTACACCTTC.

The rearrangement uses TRBV5-1 and TRBJ1-1, with 7 bases identical to TRBD1. This CDR3 comprises 13 residues. J lost 7 bases, V lost 4 bases, and 7 bases had no gene match. CDR1 SGHRS and CDR2 YFSETQ come from the germline V gene. CDR3: CASSNPRDSEAFF. The CDR3 DNA reads as TGCGCCAGCAGCAACCCCCGGGACAGTGAAGCTTTCTTT. The full variable domain, in which reference TRBV5-1 and TRBJ1-1 provide the parts outside the CDR3, is KAGVTQTPRYLIKTRGQQVTLSCSPISGHRSVSWYQQTPGQGLQFLFEYFSETQRNKGNFPGRFSGRQFSNSRSEMNVSTLELGDSALYLCASSNPRDSEAFFGQGTRLTVV.